This TCR beta chain was sequenced for a study of T cells expressing NK-cell markers. The CDR3 spans 14 residues. Germline V CDR1 and CDR2: LGHNA, YNFKEQ. TCRdb reworked the 5' RACE reads into one entry per CDR3 protein, no DNA. The sample table includes fewer than 550,000 distinct CDR3 sequences. The origin of this receptor is a woman aged 45-59 years in good health. The chain has TRBV4-2 and TRBJ2-7; without DNA, the TCRdb call of TRBD1 cannot be checked. What was sequenced was blood T cells: a sorted CD56 or NKG2C T cell subset, CD4+ or CD8+ T cells, or bulk PBMC T cells (not recorded which). The CDR3 region is CASSQGLGGNEQYF.